This T cell receptor beta chain was profiled in a study of blood T cell repertoires in COVID-19. Study context: Sites across the United States, Italy and Spain contributed samples from acute and convalescent COVID-19.

Clones were read by immunoSEQ multiplex PCR, and TCRdb kept only the in-frame ones, dropping some. The table shows about 410,000 clones, with over 75% occurring only once. This sequence was found in a middle-aged woman with COVID-19, enrolled during active disease. Sequencing used peripheral blood.

The CDR3 nucleotides read TGTGCCAGCAGCTTTCAGAGAGCGGGAGTGCACGAGCAGTACTTC. Protein: CASSFQRAGVHEQYF. This rearrangement joins TRBV7-9 to TRBJ2-7; 8 bases fit TRBD2. This CDR3 has 15 residues. The germline V gene has CDR1 SEHNR and CDR2 FQNEAQ (reference sequence). With V trimmed by 3 bases and J by 5 bases, 9 bases remained unmatched.